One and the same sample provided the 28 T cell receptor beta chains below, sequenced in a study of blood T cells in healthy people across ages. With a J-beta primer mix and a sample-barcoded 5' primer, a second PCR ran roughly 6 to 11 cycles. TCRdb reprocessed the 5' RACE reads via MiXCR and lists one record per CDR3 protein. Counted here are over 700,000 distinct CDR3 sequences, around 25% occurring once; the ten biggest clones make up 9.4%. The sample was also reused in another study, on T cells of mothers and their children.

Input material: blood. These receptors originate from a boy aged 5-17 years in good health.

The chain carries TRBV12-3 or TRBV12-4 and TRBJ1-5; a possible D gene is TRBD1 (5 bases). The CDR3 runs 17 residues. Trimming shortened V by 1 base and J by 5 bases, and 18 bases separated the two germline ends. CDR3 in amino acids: CASSLEGSGQGDQPQHF. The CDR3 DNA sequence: TGTGCCAGCAGTTTAGAGGGCTCAGGGCAAGGCGATCAGCCCCAGCATTTT.

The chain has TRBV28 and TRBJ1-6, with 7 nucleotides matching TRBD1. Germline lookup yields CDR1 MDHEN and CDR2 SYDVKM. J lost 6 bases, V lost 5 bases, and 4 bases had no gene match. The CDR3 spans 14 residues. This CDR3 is CASSPTGTNSPLHF. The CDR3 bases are TGTGCCAGCAGTCCGACAGGGACTAATTCACCCCTCCACTTT.

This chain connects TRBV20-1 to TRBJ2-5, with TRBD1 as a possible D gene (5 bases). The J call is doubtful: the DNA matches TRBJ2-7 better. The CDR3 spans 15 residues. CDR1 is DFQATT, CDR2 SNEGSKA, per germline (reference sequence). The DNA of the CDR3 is TGCAGTGCTAGTCCCGACAGTCAGAACTCCTACGAGCAGTACTTC. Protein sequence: CSASPDSQNSYEQYF.

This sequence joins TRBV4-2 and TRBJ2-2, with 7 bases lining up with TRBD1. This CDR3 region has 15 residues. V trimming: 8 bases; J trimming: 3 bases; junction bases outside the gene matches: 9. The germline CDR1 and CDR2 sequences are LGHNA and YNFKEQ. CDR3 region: CASASTGADTGELFF. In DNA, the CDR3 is TGTGCCAGCGCGTCAACAGGGGCGGACACCGGGGAGCTGTTTTTT.

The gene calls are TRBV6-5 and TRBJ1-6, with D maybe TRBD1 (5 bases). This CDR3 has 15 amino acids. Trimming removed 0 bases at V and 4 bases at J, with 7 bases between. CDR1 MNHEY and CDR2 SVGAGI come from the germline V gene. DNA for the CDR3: TGTGCCAGCAGTTACTCGGGGGTATATAATTCACCCCTCCACTTT. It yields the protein CASSYSGVYNSPLHF.

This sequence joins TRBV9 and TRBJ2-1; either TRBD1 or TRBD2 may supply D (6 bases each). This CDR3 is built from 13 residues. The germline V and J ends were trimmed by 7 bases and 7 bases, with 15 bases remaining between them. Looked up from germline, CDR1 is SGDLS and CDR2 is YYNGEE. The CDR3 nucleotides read TGTGCCAGCGGTGAACGAGGGGGGAATGAGCAGTTCTTC. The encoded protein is CASGERGGNEQFF.

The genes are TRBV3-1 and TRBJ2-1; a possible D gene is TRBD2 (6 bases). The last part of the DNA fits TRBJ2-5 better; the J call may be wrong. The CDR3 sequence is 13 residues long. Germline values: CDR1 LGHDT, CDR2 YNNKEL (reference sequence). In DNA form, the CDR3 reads TGTGGGGCCCGCGGGGAAGAAATGGAGACCCAGTACTTC. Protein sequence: CGARGEEMETQYF.

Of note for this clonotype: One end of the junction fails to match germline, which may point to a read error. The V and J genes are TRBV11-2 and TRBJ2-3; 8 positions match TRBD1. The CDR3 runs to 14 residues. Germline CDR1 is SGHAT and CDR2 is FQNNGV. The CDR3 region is CASSQGQGADTRYF. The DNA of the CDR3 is TGTGCCAGCAGCCAAGGACAGGGTGCAGATACGCGGTATTTT.

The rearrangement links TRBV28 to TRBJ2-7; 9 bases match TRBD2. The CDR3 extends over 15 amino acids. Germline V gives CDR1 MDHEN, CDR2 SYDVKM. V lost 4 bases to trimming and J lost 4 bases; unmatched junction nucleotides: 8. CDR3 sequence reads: CASSSPGLAAYEQYF. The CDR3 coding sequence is TGTGCCAGCAGTTCCCCGGGACTAGCAGCTTACGAGCAGTACTTC.

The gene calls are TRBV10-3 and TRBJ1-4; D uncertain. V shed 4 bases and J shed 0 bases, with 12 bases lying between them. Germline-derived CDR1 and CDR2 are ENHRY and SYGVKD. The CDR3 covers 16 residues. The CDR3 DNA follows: TGTGCCATCAGTGGAAGTGCGATGTCAACTAATGAAAAACTGTTTTTT. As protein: CAISGSAMSTNEKLFF.

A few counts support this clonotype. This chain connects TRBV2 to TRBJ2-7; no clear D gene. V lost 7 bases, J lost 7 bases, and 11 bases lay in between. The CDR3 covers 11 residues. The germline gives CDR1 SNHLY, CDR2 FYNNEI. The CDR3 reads CASNKGLEQYF. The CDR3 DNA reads TGTGCCAGCAACAAGGGTTTGGAGCAGTACTTC.

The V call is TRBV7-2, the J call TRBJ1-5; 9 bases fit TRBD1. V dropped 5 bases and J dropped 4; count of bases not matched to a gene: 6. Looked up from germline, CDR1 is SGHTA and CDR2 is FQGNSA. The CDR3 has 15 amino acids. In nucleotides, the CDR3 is TGTGCCAGCAGCGGTGCACAGGGGGCTAATCAGCCCCAGCATTTT. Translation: CASSGAQGANQPQHF.

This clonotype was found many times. The CDR3 DNA reads TGTGCCAGCAGCGTATTTGCGGGAGGGCCGGATACGCAGTATTTT. This gives the protein CASSVFAGGPDTQYF. The rearrangement links TRBV9 to TRBJ2-3; TRBD2 matches 9 bases. Trimming removed 1 base from V and 6 bases from J; junction bases left unmatched: 6. This CDR3 is 15 amino acids long. The germline CDR1 and CDR2 sequences are SGDLS and YYNGEE.

The CDR3 sequence: CASSLGTRGETQYF. CDR3 bases: TGTGCCAGCAGCTTAGGGACTAGGGGGGAGACCCAGTACTTC. The V gene is TRBV7-2, the J gene TRBJ2-5; D may be TRBD2 (7 bases). The germline V gene encodes CDR1 SGHTA and CDR2 FQGNSA. The length of the CDR3 is 14 residues. The V end was cut by 1 base, the J end by 5 bases, with 11 bases between. The variable domain in full, completed from reference TRBV7-2 and TRBJ2-5, reads GAGVSQSPSNKVTEKGKDVELRCDPISGHTALYWYRQSLGQGLEFLIYFQGNSAPDKSGLPSDRFSAERTGGSVSTLTIQRTQQEDSAVYLCASSLGTRGETQYFGPGTRLLVL.

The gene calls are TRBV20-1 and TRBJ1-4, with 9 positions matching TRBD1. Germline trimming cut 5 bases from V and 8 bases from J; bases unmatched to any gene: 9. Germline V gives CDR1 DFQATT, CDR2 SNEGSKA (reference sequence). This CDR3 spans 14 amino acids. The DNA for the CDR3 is TGCAGTGCTTACCCCGGGACAGGGATCGAAAAACTGTTTTTT. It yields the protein CSAYPGTGIEKLFF.

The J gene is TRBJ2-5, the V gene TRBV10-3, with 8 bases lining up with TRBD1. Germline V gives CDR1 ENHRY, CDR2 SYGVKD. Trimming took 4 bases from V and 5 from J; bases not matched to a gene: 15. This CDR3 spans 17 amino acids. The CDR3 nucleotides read TGTGCCATCAGTGGTACCTCGGACAGGGCCGACAGGGAGACCCAGTACTTC. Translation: CAISGTSDRADRETQYF.

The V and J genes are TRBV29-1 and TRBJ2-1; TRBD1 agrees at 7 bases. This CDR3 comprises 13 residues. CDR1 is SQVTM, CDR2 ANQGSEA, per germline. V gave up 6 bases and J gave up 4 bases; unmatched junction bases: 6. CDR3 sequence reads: CSVGDSHYNEQFF. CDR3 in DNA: TGCAGCGTCGGGGACAGCCATTACAATGAGCAGTTCTTC.

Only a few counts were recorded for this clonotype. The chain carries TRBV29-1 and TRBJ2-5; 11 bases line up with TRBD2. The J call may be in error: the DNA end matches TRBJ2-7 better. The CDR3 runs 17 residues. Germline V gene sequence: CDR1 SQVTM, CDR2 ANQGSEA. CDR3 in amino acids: CSVERPPGSSGRYEQYF. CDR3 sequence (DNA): TGCAGCGTTGAAAGACCACCGGGGTCTAGCGGGAGGTACGAGCAGTACTTC.

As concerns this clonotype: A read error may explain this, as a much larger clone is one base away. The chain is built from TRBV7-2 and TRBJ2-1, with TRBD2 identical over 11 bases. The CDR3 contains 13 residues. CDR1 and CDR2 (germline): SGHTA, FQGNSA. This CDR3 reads CAGSFSGGDEQFF. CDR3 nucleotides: TGTGCCGGCAGTTTTAGCGGGGGGGATGAGCAGTTCTTC.

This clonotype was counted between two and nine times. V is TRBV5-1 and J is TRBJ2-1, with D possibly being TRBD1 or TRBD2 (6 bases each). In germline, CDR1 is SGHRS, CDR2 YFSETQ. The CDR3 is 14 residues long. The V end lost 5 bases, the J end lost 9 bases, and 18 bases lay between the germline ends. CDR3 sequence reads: CASSRGDGFTEQFF. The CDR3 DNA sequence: TGCGCCAGCAGTAGGGGGGATGGCTTCACTGAGCAGTTCTTC.

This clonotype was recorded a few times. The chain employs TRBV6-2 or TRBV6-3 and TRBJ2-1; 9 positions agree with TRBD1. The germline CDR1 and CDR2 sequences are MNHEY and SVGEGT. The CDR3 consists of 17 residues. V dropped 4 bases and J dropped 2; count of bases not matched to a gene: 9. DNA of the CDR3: TGTGCCAGCAGTTCGCCTCGACAGGGGGGGACCTACAATGAGCAGTTCTTC. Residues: CASSSPRQGGTYNEQFF.

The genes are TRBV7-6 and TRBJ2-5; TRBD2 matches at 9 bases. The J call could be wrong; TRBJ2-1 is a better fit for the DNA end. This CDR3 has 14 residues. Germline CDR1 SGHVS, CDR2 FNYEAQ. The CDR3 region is CASSPLAGDTEQFF. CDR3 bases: TGTGCCAGCAGCCCGTTAGCGGGGGACACTGAGCAGTTCTTC.

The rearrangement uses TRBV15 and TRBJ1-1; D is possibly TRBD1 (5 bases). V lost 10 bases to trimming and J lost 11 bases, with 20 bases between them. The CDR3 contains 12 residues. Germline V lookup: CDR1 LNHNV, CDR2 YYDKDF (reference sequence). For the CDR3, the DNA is TGTGCCATCGGGACGCCGGGTGGTTATGCTTTCTTT. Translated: CAIGTPGGYAFF.

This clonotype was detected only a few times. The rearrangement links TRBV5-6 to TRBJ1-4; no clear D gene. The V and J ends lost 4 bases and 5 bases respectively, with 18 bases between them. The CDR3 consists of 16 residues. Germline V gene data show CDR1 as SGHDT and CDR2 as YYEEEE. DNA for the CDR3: TGTGCCAGCAGCGGTCACCGGGCCGCGGACAATGAAAAACTGTTTTTT. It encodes CASSGHRAADNEKLFF.

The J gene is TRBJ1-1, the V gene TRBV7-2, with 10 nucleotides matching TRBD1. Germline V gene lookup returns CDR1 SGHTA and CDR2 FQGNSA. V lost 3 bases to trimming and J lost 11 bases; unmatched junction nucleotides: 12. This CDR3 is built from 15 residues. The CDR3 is CASSFTEGTGASAFF. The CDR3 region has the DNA TGTGCCAGCAGCTTTACTGAAGGGACAGGGGCTTCGGCTTTCTTT.

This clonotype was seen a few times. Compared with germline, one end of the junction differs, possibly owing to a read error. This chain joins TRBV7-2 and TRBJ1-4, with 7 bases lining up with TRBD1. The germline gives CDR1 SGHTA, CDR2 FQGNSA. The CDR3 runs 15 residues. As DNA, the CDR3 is TGTGCCGGCAGCTTAGCCGGGACAGTTAATGAAAAACTGTTTTTT. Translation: CAGSLAGTVNEKLFF.

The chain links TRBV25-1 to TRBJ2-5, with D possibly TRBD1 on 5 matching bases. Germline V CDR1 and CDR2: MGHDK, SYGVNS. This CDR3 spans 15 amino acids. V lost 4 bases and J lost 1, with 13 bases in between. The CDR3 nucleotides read TGTGCCAGCAGTGGTCACAGGCCTCCCCAAGAGACCCAGTACTTC. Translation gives CASSGHRPPQETQYF.

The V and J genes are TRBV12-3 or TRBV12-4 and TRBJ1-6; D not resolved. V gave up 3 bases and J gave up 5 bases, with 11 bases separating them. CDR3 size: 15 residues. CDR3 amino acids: CASSLRRTDNSPLHF. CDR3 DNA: TGTGCCAGCAGTTTGAGAAGGACGGATAATTCACCCCTCCACTTT.